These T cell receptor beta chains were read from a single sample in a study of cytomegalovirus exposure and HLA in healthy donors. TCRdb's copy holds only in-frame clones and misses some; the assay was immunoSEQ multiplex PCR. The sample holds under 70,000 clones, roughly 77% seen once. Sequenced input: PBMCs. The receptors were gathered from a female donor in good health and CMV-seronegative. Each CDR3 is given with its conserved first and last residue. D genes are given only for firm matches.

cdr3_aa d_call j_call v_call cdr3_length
CASSWTGDGETQYF TRBD1 TRBJ2-5 TRBV5-1 14
CASSPRTGGPFQPQHF TRBD1 TRBJ1-5 TRBV2 16
CASSLGRLEGQGSNQPQHF TRBD1 TRBJ1-5 TRBV5-6 19
CASTKTGGDTGELFF TRBD1 TRBJ2-2 TRBV6-4 15
CASSPGTGGYEKLFF TRBD1 TRBJ1-4 TRBV6-1 15
CSVRGQGGNQPQHF TRBD1 TRBJ1-5 TRBV29-1 14
CASSTATSPYNEQFF TRBD2 TRBJ2-1 TRBV5-1 15
CASSLARMNTGELFF NA TRBJ2-2 TRBV5-1 15
CASSFGGGETQYF TRBD2 TRBJ2-5 TRBV7-9 13
CASSTSSGSKTQYF TRBD2 TRBJ2-5 TRBV7-3 14
CAIQGRETEAFF TRBD1 TRBJ1-1 TRBV19 12
CASSHSDRGRNEQFF TRBD1 TRBJ2-1 TRBV7-2 15
CASSVWSGSPGSNTGELFF TRBD2 TRBJ2-2 TRBV9 19
CASSITGPSGTGELFF NA TRBJ2-2 TRBV11-2 16
CASSPGLAGGPGELFF TRBD2 TRBJ2-2 TRBV5-4 16
CASSSRGPETQYF TRBD1 TRBJ2-5 TRBV7-9 13
CASSRQGSRGGYTF TRBD1 TRBJ1-2 TRBV27 14
CASSDPGAGGPGNEQFF TRBD2 TRBJ2-1 TRBV2 17
CASSFGLAAGELFF TRBD2 TRBJ2-2 TRBV7-2 14
CASSAYRGLTGELFF TRBD1 TRBJ2-2 TRBV7-2 15
CASSLGLGGGWTTATGELFF NA TRBJ2-2 TRBV5-1 20
CASSSTSGRVREQYF NA NA TRBV21-1 15
CASSESGRSQPQHF NA TRBJ1-5 TRBV2 14
CASSIAGGNQPQHF NA TRBJ1-5 TRBV19 14
CASSPPARTYEQYF NA TRBJ2-7 TRBV18 14
CASSPAPGDLYEQYF NA TRBJ2-7 TRBV9 15
CAIRLGGSTDTQYF TRBD2 TRBJ2-3 TRBV10-3 14
CASSGGGVSPLHF TRBD1 TRBJ1-6 TRBV5-4 13
CASSDSGGQPQHF NA TRBJ1-5 TRBV19 13
CSVRGTTPSREQFF NA TRBJ2-1 TRBV29-1 14
CASGAPGSGRTLTSNNEQFF TRBD2 TRBJ2-1 TRBV7-3 20
CASSLELGRNSPLHF NA TRBJ1-6 TRBV7-9 15
CATSTGLSYEQYF NA TRBJ2-7 TRBV30 13
CASTTQGLGNTIYF NA TRBJ1-3 TRBV5-6 14
CASSIRQNTGELFF NA TRBJ2-2 TRBV19 14
CASSRDSYQETQYF TRBD1 TRBJ2-5 TRBV19 14
CSVKQGRRTGELFF NA TRBJ2-2 TRBV29-1 14
CASSPREAGNTGELFF NA TRBJ2-2 TRBV7-9 16
CASSPSRGETQYF NA TRBJ2-5 TRBV4-2 13
CASSLSGRAGDTQYF TRBD2 TRBJ2-3 TRBV4-2 15
CASSLVSGNEKLFF NA TRBJ1-4 TRBV28 14